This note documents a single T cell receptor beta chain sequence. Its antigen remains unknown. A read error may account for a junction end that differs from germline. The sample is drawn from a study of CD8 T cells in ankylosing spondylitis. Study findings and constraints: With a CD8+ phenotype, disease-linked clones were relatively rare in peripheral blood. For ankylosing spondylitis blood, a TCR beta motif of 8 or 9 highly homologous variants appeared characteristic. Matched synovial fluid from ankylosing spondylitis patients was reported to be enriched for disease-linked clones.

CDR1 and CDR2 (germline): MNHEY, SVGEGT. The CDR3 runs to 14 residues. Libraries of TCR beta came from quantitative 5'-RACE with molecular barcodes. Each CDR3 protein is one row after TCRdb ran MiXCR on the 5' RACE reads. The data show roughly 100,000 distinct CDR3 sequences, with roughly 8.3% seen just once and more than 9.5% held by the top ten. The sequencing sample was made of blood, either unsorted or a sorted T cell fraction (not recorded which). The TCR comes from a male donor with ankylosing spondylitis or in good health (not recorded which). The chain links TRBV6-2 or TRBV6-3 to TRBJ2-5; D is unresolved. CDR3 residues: CVSSYSTEQATQYF. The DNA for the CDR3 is TGTGTCAGCAGTTACTCGACCGAGCAAGCGACCCAGTACTTC.